This TCR beta chain was sequenced in a study of control samples from healthy donors and cancer patients. Produced via immunoSEQ multiplex PCR; TCRdb's table is partial and in-frame only. The table has about 410,000 clones, 75% to 95% seen once; the top ten hold over 5.5%. Sequencing used PBMCs. The TCR was taken from a man aged 35 to 55 with head and neck cancer.

CDR3 DNA sequence: TGTGCCAGTAGTGCCGGTGGACAGGGGAATCAGCCCCAGCATTTT. It codes for CASSAGGQGNQPQHF. The chain links TRBV19 to TRBJ1-5; 9 nucleotides line up with TRBD1. V gave up 5 bases and J gave up 4 bases; unmatched junction bases: 6. Germline V gene sequence: CDR1 LNHDA, CDR2 SQIVND (reference sequence). The CDR3 length is 15 residues.